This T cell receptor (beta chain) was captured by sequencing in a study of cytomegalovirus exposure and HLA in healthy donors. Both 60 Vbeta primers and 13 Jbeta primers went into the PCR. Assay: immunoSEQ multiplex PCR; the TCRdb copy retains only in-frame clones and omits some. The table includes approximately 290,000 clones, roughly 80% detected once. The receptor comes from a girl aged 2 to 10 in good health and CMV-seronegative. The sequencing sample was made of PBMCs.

This CDR3 is CASSLLGGYEQYF. The CDR3 coding sequence is TGTGCCAGCAGCTTGTTGGGGGGCTACGAGCAGTACTTC. The chain links TRBV13 to TRBJ2-7; possibly TRBD2 for D (6 bases). The CDR3 has 13 amino acids. The V gene's germline CDR1 is PRHDT and CDR2 FYEKMQ (reference sequence). V lost 3 bases to trimming and J lost 3 bases, with 9 bases between them. Full variable domain (rest looked up from reference TRBV13 and TRBJ2-7): AAGVIQSPRHLIKEKRETATLKCYPIPRHDTVYWYQQGPGQDPQFLISFYEKMQSDKGSIPDRFSAQQFSDYHSELNMSSLELGDSALYFCASSLLGGYEQYFGPGTRLTVT.